The rows below give T cell receptor beta chains drawn from one sample of a study of identical twins. Each CDR3 protein gets one entry after TCRdb re-called the 5' RACE reads with MiXCR. The table lists 350,000 to 450,000 distinct CDR3 sequences, approximately 17% of them singletons. The sequenced sample consisted of naive T cells sorted from blood. The receptors derive from a man aged 50-59 years in good health. Both conserved end residues are part of each CDR3. A D gene is named only where the DNA matches it firmly. Only part of the rows carry a size: once, few, many, or a class if the clone is expanded.

>many|TRBV29-1|TRBD2|TRBJ2-1
TGCAGCGTTGAAGCTAGCGGGAGGGTGAGCTCCTACAATGAGCAGTTCTTC
CSVEASGRVSSYNEQFF
>few|TRBV9|-|TRBJ1-1
TGTGCCAGCAGCACCCAGATGGACACTGAAGCTTTCTTT
CASSTQMDTEAFF
>-|TRBV5-1|TRBD1|TRBJ2-7
TGCGCCAGCAGCTTCGGACAGGGGGGTACCTACGAGCAGTACTTC
CASSFGQGGTYEQYF
>-|TRBV11-2|TRBD2|TRBJ2-7
TGTGCCAGCAGCTCCCTAGCGGGAGTATACGAGCAGTACTTC
CASSSLAGVYEQYF
>many|TRBV28|TRBD2|TRBJ2-1
TGTGCCAGCAGTGGCCCCCAAGCGGGAGGTCCCCATGAGCAGTTCTTC
CASSGPQAGGPHEQFF
>-|TRBV15|-|TRBJ2-1
TGTGCCACCAGCCTAAGACTATCTGGGCAGTTCTTC
CATSLRLSGQFF
>many|TRBV20-1|TRBD2|TRBJ2-1
TGCAGTGCCAGAGATGGGCTAGCGGGAGACAATGAGCAGTTCTTC
CSARDGLAGDNEQFF
>-|TRBV5-6|-|TRBJ2-7
TGTGCCAGCAGCTCCTACGGACGGGAGCAGTACTTC
CASSSYGREQYF
>-|TRBV29-1|-|TRBJ1-2
TGCAGCGTTGAAGCCAGACAAGCTAACTATGGCTACACCTTC
CSVEARQANYGYTF
>few|TRBV20-1|TRBD2|TRBJ2-1
TGCAGTGCAGAGTCTACTAGCGGGATCAATGAGCAGTTCTTC
CSAESTSGINEQFF
>-|TRBV27|TRBD1|TRBJ2-7
TGTGCCAGCAGCTTGTTGGCGGGACAGGGGATTTACGAGCAGTACTTC
CASSLLAGQGIYEQYF
>-|TRBV10-3|-|TRBJ2-7
TGTGCCATCAGTGGACAGGCCTACGAGCAGTACTTC
CAISGQAYEQYF
>-|TRBV28|-|TRBJ1-5
TGTGCCAGCAGTCCGGGGGGTTTTTATAATCAGCCCCAGCATTTT
CASSPGGFYNQPQHF
>-|TRBV20-1|TRBD1|TRBJ1-2
TGCAGTGCCTCTACAGGGGGCCACTATGGCTACACCTTC
CSASTGGHYGYTF
>many|TRBV14|-|TRBJ1-6
TGTGCCAGCAGCCCCCGGGTAAACGACGATTCACCCCTCCACTTT
CASSPRVNDDSPLHF